These 25 T cell receptor beta chains originate from one sample sequenced in a study of shared clonotypes between healthy human individuals. TCRdb's copy holds only in-frame clones and misses some; the assay was immunoSEQ multiplex PCR. The profile shows under 750,000 clones, 55% to 80% of them singletons. Sequenced input: memory CD4+ T cells sorted from blood. Subset of the sample: CD45RA-negative fraction. The receptors were gathered from a woman in her 30s in good health.

This sequence joins TRBV2 and TRBJ2-7; 7 nucleotides line up with TRBD2. This CDR3 is 15 amino acids long. The germline V gene encodes CDR1 SNHLY and CDR2 FYNNEI. V gave up 4 bases and J gave up 4 bases; unmatched junction bases: 10. Here the CDR3 reads CASSAEASGGYEQYF. The CDR3 nucleotides read TGTGCCAGCAGTGCGGAAGCTAGCGGCGGGTACGAGCAGTACTTC.

The rearrangement links TRBV5-1 to TRBJ2-7; 12 nucleotides line up with TRBD2. Germline V gives CDR1 SGHRS, CDR2 YFSETQ. This CDR3 spans 19 amino acids. J gave up 3 bases and V 1 base, and 14 bases lay outside the gene matches. This CDR3 reads CASSLSPHPWTSGNYEQYF. The CDR3 DNA sequence: TGCGCCAGCAGCTTGTCCCCCCACCCGTGGACTAGCGGGAACTACGAGCAGTACTTC.

This clone came up once. The chain has TRBV9 and TRBJ1-3; D may be TRBD1 (5 bases). This CDR3 comprises 17 residues. V gave up 4 bases and J gave up 2 bases, with 19 bases separating them. Germline loops: CDR1 SGDLS, CDR2 YYNGEE. The CDR3 DNA reads as TGTGCCAGCAGCCCGACAAGAAGGGGCAGGGCTGGAAACACCATATATTTT. This translates into CASSPTRRGRAGNTIYF.

This clone was recorded only once. The genes are TRBV7-6 and TRBJ2-3; D gene uncertain. V gave up 5 bases and J gave up 0 bases, with 12 bases separating them. The CDR3 consists of 15 residues. Germline assignment: CDR1 SGHVS and CDR2 FNYEAQ. Written as DNA, the CDR3 is TGTGCCAGCAGCCACACCCGGGCTAGCACAGATACGCAGTATTTT. Its translation: CASSHTRASTDTQYF.

J is TRBJ2-1 and V is TRBV4-2, with D unclear. The CDR3 has 16 residues. Germline V gene sequence: CDR1 LGHNA, CDR2 YNFKEQ. V lost 2 bases, J lost 0 bases, and 11 bases lay in between. The CDR3 DNA sequence: TGTGCCAGCAGCCAATTTGGGGTTAGCTCCTACAATGAGCAGTTCTTC. Translated: CASSQFGVSSYNEQFF.

V is TRBV7-3 and J is TRBJ1-1; TRBD1 agrees at 7 bases. The CDR3 sequence is 14 residues long. Trimming took 5 bases from V and 1 from J; bases not matched to a gene: 4. CDR1 SGHTA and CDR2 FQGTGA come from the germline V gene. Here the CDR3 DNA reads TGTGCCAGCAGCCCGGACAGGACGAACACTGAAGCTTTCTTT. Its protein product is CASSPDRTNTEAFF.

The chain joins TRBV7-3 to TRBJ1-3; possibly TRBD1 for D (6 bases). Trimming took off 5 bases at V and 2 bases at J, with 10 bases between the two ends. From germline, CDR1 is SGHTA and CDR2 FQGTGA. The CDR3 extends over 14 amino acids. CDR3: CASSTGYAGNTIYF. Here the CDR3 DNA reads TGTGCCAGCAGCACAGGGTACGCTGGAAACACCATATATTTT.

With regard to this clone: The sample carries other DNA sequences with the same CDR3. V gene TRBV15 combines with J gene TRBJ2-5, with a possible D match to TRBD1 (6 bases). CDR3 length: 14 amino acids. Between the trimmed V and J ends, which lost 0 bases and 5 bases, there was a span of 10 bases. CDR1 and CDR2 (germline): LNHNV, YYDKDF (reference sequence). The CDR3 DNA is TGTGCCACCAGCAGAGATTTGGGGGCCGAGACCCAGTACTTC. Translated: CATSRDLGAETQYF.

The chain carries TRBV28 and TRBJ1-5; maybe TRBD1 (6 bases). The CDR3 consists of 15 residues. Between the trimmed V and J ends, which lost 6 bases and 11 bases, there was a span of 23 bases. Per germline, CDR1 MDHEN and CDR2 SYDVKM. The CDR3 spells CASSPGTSLGPAQHF. CDR3 nucleotides: TGTGCCAGCAGCCCGGGGACAAGCCTTGGCCCGGCCCAGCATTTT.

The chain uses TRBV28 and TRBJ2-7; TRBD2 matches at 10 bases. V was clipped by 7 bases and J by 5 bases; unmatched bases: 5. Germline V gene lookup returns CDR1 MDHEN and CDR2 SYDVKM. The CDR3 covers 13 residues. The chain's CDR3 is CASKTSGTHEQYF. CDR3 coding DNA: TGTGCCAGCAAAACTAGCGGGACCCACGAGCAGTACTTC. Together with reference TRBV28 and TRBJ2-7, the CDR3 gives the full variable domain: DVKVTQSSRYLVKRTGEKVFLECVQDMDHENMFWYRQDPGLGLRLIYFSYDVKMKEKGDIPEGYSVSREKKERFSLILESASTNQTSMYLCASKTSGTHEQYFGPGTRLTVT.

The chain is built from TRBV14 and TRBJ1-2; no firm D call. Trimming stripped 1 base from V and 3 bases from J, with 12 bases between. Germline CDR1 and CDR2: SGHDN and FVKESK. The CDR3 totals 15 residues. The CDR3 sequence: CASSQGSIGDYGYTF. The CDR3 DNA reads TGTGCCAGCAGCCAAGGATCCATCGGGGACTATGGCTACACCTTC.

Comments on this clone: Being one base from a much bigger clone, this may be a read error. Other DNA sequences from this sample encode an identical CDR3 as well. V is TRBV5-1 and J is TRBJ2-7; tentatively, D is TRBD1 (5 bases). The germline V and J ends were trimmed by 4 bases and 3 bases, with 8 bases remaining between them. Germline V lookup: CDR1 SGHRS, CDR2 YFSETQ. The CDR3 totals 12 residues. CDR3 sequence: CASSPDSYEQYF. CDR3 DNA sequence: TGCGCCAGCAGCCCAGACAGCTACGAGCAGTACTTC.

The rearrangement joins TRBV7-3 to TRBJ2-1; no firm D call. Per the germline V gene, CDR1 is SGHTA and CDR2 is FQGTGA. Trimming cost V 5 bases and J 10 bases, with 15 bases left between them. This CDR3 region has 13 residues. The CDR3 loop is CASSPYLSVEQFF. In DNA, the CDR3 is TGTGCCAGCAGCCCTTACCTGTCAGTCGAGCAGTTCTTC.

As for this clone: The sample contains more than one DNA sequence encoding this CDR3. V gene TRBV11-3 combines with J gene TRBJ1-3; tentatively, D is TRBD1 (6 bases). This CDR3 region has 15 residues. Trimming removed 3 bases from V and 1 base from J, with 10 bases in between. Looked up from germline, CDR1 is SGHNT and CDR2 is YENEEA. The CDR3 region is CASSLGTHSGNTIYF. For the CDR3, the DNA is TGTGCCAGCAGCTTGGGGACACATTCTGGAAACACCATATATTTT.

The genes are TRBV28 and TRBJ1-2; possibly TRBD1 for D (6 bases). The V end was cut by 6 bases, the J end by 4 bases, with 12 bases between. This CDR3 is 13 amino acids long. Germline V gene sequence: CDR1 MDHEN, CDR2 SYDVKM. CDR3 DNA: TGTGCCAGCAGAGTGCGCAGGGGCTATGGCTACACCTTC. Its translation: CASRVRRGYGYTF.

The DNA for the CDR3 is TGTGCCAGCAGCTTATTCGCGGCTAGCACAGATACGCAGTATTTT. It specifies CASSLFAASTDTQYF. This chain uses TRBV11-2 with TRBJ2-3; D gene uncertain. In germline, CDR1 is SGHAT, CDR2 FQNNGV. The CDR3 contains 15 residues. Deletions cut 2 bases from V and 0 bases from J, with 9 bases between.

This clone was found once. This chain uses TRBV7-2 with TRBJ2-5; D call uncertain. The V gene lost 1 base and the J gene lost 1 base, with 7 bases spanning the gap. Germline CDR1 and CDR2: SGHTA and FQGNSA. This CDR3 has 14 amino acids. The CDR3 region has the DNA TGTGCCAGCAGCTTAGAAGTGGGCCAAGAGACCCAGTACTTC. Protein sequence: CASSLEVGQETQYF.

The genes are TRBV7-9 and TRBJ1-2; D gene unclear. Germline V CDR1 and CDR2: SEHNR, FQNEAQ (reference sequence). The CDR3 has 14 amino acids. Deletions cut 5 bases from V and 0 bases from J, with 10 bases between. The CDR3 coding sequence is TGTGCCAGCAGCCCCCGGGTCTCTAACTATGGCTACACCTTC. Encoded protein: CASSPRVSNYGYTF. The variable domain in full, completed from reference TRBV7-9 and TRBJ1-2, reads DTGVSQNPRHKITKRGQNVTFRCDPISEHNRLYWYRQTLGQGPEFLTYFQNEAQLEKSRLLSDRFSAERPKGSFSTLEIQRTEQGDSAMYLCASSPRVSNYGYTFGSGTRLTVV.

This clone was counted a single time. The V gene is TRBV18, the J gene TRBJ2-3; 7 bases map to TRBD2. After removal of 0 bases from V and 1 base from J, the junction contained 4 bases not matched to a gene. CDR3 length: 16 amino acids. Germline V CDR1 and CDR2: KGHSH, LQKENI. CDR3 coding DNA: TGTGCCAGCTCACCACCAGTAAGCGGGGGCACAGATACGCAGTATTTT. This translates into CASSPPVSGGTDTQYF.

CDR3 protein: CASSLRQGAGELFF. For the CDR3, the DNA is TGTGCCAGCAGCTTAAGACAGGGGGCCGGGGAGCTGTTTTTT. This sequence joins TRBV7-9 and TRBJ2-2; TRBD1 aligns across 9 bases. After removal of 2 bases from V and 6 bases from J, the junction contained 1 base not matched to a gene. This CDR3 has 14 residues. Germline loops: CDR1 SEHNR, CDR2 FQNEAQ (reference sequence).

CDR3 DNA sequence: TGCGCCAGCAGCCCGAGTGTGAGGCTGACTAGCGGGAGAGGAAATACGCAGTATTTT. This sequence encodes CASSPSVRLTSGRGNTQYF. The chain carries TRBV5-1 and TRBJ2-3; 12 nucleotides agree with TRBD2. Per the germline V gene, CDR1 is SGHRS and CDR2 is YFSETQ. CDR3 length equals 19 residues. V lost 4 bases, J lost 7 bases, and 19 bases stayed unmatched.

The gene calls are TRBV7-9 and TRBJ2-5, with a weak D call TRBD2 (5 bases). The CDR3 runs 14 residues. Germline CDR1 and CDR2: SEHNR and FQNEAQ (reference sequence). Trimming shortened V by 1 base and J by 4 bases, and 10 bases separated the two germline ends. CDR3 nucleotides: TGTGCCAGCAGCTTAGGAGAGGGAAGAGAGACCCAGTACTTC. It yields the protein CASSLGEGRETQYF. Full variable domain (remainder filled in from reference TRBV7-9 and TRBJ2-5): DTGVSQNPRHKITKRGQNVTFRCDPISEHNRLYWYRQTLGQGPEFLTYFQNEAQLEKSRLLSDRFSAERPKGSFSTLEIQRTEQGDSAMYLCASSLGEGRETQYFGPGTRLLVL.

The CDR3 sequence is CASSLARKETQYF. DNA of the CDR3: TGTGCCAGCAGCTTAGCGCGTAAAGAGACCCAGTACTTC. The V call is TRBV7-8, the J call TRBJ2-5; D call uncertain. The CDR3 runs to 13 residues. The ends were cut back, 0 bases at V and 3 bases at J, with 5 bases in the middle. Germline CDR1 is SGHVS and CDR2 is FQNEAQ.

CDR3 residues: CASRKTRTKTGDVNTEAFF. The CDR3, as DNA: TGTGCCAGCAGGAAAACCAGAACAAAGACAGGGGACGTGAACACTGAAGCTTTCTTT. The rearrangement joins TRBV28 to TRBJ1-1; 8 nucleotides align to TRBD1. V shed 6 bases and J 0 bases; nucleotides not matched to a gene: 18. Germline V gene sequence: CDR1 MDHEN, CDR2 SYDVKM. The CDR3 length is 19 residues. The full variable domain, rest sourced from reference TRBV28 and TRBJ1-1, is DVKVTQSSRYLVKRTGEKVFLECVQDMDHENMFWYRQDPGLGLRLIYFSYDVKMKEKGDIPEGYSVSREKKERFSLILESASTNQTSMYLCASRKTRTKTGDVNTEAFFGQGTRLTVV.

The DNA of the CDR3 is TGTGCCAGTAGACAGGGCTACGAGCAGTACTTC. It yields the protein CASRQGYEQYF. This sequence joins TRBV19 and TRBJ2-7, with D possibly TRBD1 on 6 matching bases. The V end was cut by 6 bases, the J end by 3 bases, with 6 bases between. CDR3 length: 11 amino acids. The germline V gene has CDR1 LNHDA and CDR2 SQIVND (reference sequence). The complete variable domain, with remaining parts taken from reference TRBV19 and TRBJ2-7, reads DGGITQSPKYLFRKEGQNVTLSCEQNLNHDAMYWYRQDPGQGLRLIYYSQIVNDFQKGDIAEGYSVSREKKESFPLTVTSAQKNPTAFYLCASRQGYEQYFGPGTRLTVT.